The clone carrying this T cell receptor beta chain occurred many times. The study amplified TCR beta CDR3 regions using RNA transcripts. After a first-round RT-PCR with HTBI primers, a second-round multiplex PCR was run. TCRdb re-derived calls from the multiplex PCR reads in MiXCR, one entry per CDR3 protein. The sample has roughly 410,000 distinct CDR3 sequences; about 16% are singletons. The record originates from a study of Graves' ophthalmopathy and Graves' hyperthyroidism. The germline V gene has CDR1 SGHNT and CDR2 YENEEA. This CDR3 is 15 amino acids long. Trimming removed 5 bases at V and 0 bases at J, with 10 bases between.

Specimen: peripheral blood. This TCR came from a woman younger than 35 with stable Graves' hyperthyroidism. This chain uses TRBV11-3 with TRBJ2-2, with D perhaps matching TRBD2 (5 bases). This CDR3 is CASSPPGTNTGELFF. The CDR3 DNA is TGTGCCAGCAGCCCCCCCGGGACGAACACCGGGGAGCTGTTTTTT.